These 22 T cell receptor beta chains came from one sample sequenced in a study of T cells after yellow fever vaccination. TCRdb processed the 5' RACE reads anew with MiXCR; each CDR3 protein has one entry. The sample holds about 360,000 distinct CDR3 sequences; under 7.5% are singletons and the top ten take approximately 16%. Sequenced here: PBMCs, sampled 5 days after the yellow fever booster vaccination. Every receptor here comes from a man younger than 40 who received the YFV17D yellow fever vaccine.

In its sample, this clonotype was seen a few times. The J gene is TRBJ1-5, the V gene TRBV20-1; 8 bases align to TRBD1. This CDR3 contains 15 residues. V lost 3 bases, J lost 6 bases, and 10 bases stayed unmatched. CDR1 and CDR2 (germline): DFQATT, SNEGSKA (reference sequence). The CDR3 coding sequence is TGCAGTGCTAGTCTCAGGGGGCCCCAGATTCAGCCCCAGCATTTT. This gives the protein CSASLRGPQIQPQHF.

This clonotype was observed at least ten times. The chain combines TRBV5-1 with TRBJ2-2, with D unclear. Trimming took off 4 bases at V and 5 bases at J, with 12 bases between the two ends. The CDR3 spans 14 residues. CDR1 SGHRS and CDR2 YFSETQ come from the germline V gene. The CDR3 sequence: CASSLQWATGELFF. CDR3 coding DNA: TGCGCCAGCAGCCTTCAGTGGGCGACCGGGGAGCTGTTTTTT.

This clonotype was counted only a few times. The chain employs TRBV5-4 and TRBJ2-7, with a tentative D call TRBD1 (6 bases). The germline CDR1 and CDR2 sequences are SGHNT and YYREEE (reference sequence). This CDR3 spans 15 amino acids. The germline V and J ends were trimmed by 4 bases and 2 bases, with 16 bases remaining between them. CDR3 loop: CASSVASRGTYEQYF. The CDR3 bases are TGTGCCAGCAGCGTAGCCTCCAGGGGAACCTACGAGCAGTACTTC.

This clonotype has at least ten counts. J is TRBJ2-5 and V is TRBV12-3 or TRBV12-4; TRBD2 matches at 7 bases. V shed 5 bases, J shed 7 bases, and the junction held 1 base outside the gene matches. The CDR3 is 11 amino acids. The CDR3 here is CASSTGGTQYF. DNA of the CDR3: TGTGCCAGCAGTACGGGAGGGACCCAGTACTTC.

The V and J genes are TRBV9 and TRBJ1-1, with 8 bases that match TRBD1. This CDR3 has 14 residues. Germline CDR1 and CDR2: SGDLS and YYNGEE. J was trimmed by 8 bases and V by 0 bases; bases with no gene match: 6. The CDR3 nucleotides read TGTGCCAGCAGCGTAGGGGGGGACAGGAGCGAAGCTTTCTTT. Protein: CASSVGGDRSEAFF.

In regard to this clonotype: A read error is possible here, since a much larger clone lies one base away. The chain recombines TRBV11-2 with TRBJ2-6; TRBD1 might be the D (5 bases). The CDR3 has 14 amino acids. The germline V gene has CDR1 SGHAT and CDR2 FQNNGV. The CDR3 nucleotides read TGTGCCAGCACGGCGCAGGGTGGGGCCAACGTCCGGACTTTC. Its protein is CASTAQGGANVRTF.

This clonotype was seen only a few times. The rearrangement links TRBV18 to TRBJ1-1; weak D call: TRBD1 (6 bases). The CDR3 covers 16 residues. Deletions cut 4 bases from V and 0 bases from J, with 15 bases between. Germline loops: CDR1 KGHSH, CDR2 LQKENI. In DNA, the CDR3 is TGTGCCAGCTCACGAGGGACACCGATATTGAACACTGAAGCTTTCTTT. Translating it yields CASSRGTPILNTEAFF.

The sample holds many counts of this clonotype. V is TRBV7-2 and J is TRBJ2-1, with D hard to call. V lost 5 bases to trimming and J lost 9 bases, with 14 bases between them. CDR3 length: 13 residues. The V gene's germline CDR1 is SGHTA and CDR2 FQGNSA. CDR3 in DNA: TGTGCCAGCAGCACACAATTTCGGTTTGAGCAGTTCTTC. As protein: CASSTQFRFEQFF. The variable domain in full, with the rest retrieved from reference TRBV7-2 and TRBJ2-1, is GAGVSQSPSNKVTEKGKDVELRCDPISGHTALYWYRQSLGQGLEFLIYFQGNSAPDKSGLPSDRFSAERTGGSVSTLTIQRTQQEDSAVYLCASSTQFRFEQFFGPGTRLTVL.

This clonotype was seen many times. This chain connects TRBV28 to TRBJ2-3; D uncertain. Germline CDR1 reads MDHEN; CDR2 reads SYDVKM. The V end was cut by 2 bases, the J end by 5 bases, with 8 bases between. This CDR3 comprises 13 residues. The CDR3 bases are TGTGCCAGCAGTTTAGTCGATGTAGATACGCAGTATTTT. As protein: CASSLVDVDTQYF.

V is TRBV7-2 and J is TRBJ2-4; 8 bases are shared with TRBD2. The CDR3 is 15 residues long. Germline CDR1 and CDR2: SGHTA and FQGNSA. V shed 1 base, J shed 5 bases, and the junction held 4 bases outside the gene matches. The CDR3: CASSLEVAGQNIQYF. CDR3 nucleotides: TGTGCCAGCAGCTTAGAGGTAGCGGGACAAAACATTCAGTACTTC.

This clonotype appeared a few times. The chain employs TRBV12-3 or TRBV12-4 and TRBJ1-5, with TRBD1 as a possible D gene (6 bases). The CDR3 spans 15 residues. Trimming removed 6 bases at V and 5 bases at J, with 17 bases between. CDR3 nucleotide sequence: TGTGCCAGCAGCACAGGGCGGAGGGGGTATCAGCCCCAGCATTTT. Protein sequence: CASSTGRRGYQPQHF.

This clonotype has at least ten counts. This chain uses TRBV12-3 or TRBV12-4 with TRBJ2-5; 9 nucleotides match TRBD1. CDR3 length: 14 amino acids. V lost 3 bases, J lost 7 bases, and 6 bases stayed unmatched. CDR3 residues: CASSLSGTGWTQYF. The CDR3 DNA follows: TGTGCCAGCAGTTTGTCGGGGACAGGGTGGACCCAGTACTTC.

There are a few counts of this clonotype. The CDR3 sequence: CASSSHEYLETQYF. The CDR3 nucleotides read TGTGCCAGCAGCTCACATGAATATCTAGAGACCCAGTACTTC. This chain links TRBV12-3 or TRBV12-4 with TRBJ2-5; D is undetermined. The CDR3 sequence is 14 residues long. V lost 6 bases and J 4 bases, leaving 15 bases between the germline ends.

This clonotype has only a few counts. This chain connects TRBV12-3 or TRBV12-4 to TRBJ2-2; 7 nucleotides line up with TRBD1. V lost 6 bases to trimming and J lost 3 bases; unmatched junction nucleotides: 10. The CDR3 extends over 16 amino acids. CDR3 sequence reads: CASRGPGQTYTGELFF. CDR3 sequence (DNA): TGTGCCAGCAGGGGACCGGGACAGACGTACACCGGGGAGCTGTTTTTT.

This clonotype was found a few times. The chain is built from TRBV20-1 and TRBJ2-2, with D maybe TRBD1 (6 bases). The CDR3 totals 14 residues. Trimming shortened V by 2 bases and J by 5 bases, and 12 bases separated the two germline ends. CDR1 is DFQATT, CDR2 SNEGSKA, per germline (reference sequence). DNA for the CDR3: TGCAGTGCTAGACCAGGGGAGAGTACCGGGGAGCTGTTTTTT. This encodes CSARPGESTGELFF.

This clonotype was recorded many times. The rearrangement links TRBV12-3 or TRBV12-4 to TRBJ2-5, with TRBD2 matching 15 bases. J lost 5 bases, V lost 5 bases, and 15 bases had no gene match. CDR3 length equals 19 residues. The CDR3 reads CASSGLPGTSGRLRETQYF. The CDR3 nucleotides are TGTGCCAGCAGTGGACTACCCGGGACTAGCGGGAGGCTGAGGGAGACCCAGTACTTC.

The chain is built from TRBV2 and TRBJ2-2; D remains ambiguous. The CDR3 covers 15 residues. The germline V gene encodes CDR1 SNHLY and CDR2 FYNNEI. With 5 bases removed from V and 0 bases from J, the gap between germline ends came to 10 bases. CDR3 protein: CASSPTEPNTGELFF. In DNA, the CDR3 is TGTGCCAGCAGTCCGACTGAACCGAACACCGGGGAGCTGTTTTTT.

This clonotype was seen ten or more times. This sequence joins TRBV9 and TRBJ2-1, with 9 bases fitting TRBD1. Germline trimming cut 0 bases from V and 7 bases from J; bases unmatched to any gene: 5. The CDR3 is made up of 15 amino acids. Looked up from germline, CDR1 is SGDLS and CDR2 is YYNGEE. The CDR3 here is CASSVGPGQGNEQFF. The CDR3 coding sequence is TGTGCCAGCAGCGTAGGCCCGGGACAGGGTAATGAGCAGTTCTTC.

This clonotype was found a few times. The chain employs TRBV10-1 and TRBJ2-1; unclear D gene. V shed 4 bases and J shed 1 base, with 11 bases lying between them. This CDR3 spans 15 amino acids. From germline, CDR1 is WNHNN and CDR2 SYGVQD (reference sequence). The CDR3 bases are TGCGCCAGCAGTGCCAGTGACAATTCCTACAATGAGCAGTTCTTC. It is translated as CASSASDNSYNEQFF.

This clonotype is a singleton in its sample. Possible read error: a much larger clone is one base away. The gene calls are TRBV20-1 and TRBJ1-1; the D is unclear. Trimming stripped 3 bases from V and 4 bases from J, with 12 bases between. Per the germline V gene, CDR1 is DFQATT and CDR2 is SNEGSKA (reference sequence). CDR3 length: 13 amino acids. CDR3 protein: CSARGREGTEAFF. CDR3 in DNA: TGCAGTGCTAGGGGGAGGGAGGGCACTGAAGCTTTCTTT.

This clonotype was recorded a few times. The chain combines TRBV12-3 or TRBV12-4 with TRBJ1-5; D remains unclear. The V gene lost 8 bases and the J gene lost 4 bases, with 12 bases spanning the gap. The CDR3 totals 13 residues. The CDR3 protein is CASRLAPNQPQHF. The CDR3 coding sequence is TGTGCCAGCCGTCTTGCGCCTAATCAGCCCCAGCATTTT.

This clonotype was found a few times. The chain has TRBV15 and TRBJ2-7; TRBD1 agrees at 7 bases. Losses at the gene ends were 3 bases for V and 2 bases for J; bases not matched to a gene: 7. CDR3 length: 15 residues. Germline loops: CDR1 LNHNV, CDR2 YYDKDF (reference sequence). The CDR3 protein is CATSSPGQQTYEQYF. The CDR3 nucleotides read TGTGCCACCAGCAGCCCGGGACAGCAAACCTACGAGCAGTACTTC.